The rows below give T cell receptor beta chains drawn from one sample of a study of blood T cells in healthy people across ages. TCRdb fed the 5' RACE reads into MiXCR, producing one record per CDR3 protein. Among some 1.6 million distinct CDR3 sequences listed, approximately 32% were seen once. The specimen was blood. Source of these receptors: a woman between 25 and 40 years old in good health. Both conserved end residues are part of each CDR3. A D gene is named only where the DNA matches it firmly. Some rows have no size entry. The others give once, few or many, or a class for an expanded clone.

clone_size d_call j_call v_call cdr3_nt cdr3_aa
. . TRBJ1-2 TRBV7-2 TGTGCCAGCACCCCAACCCGCTATGGCTACACCTTC CASTPTRYGYTF
. TRBD2 TRBJ2-1 TRBV6-2/TRBV6-3 TGTGCCAGCAGATATGGCCGACTAGCCGAGCAGTTCTTC CASRYGRLAEQFF
. . TRBJ1-2 TRBV3-1 TGTGCCAGCAGCCAAGATGGGCTCTGGGGCTACACCTTC CASSQDGLWGYTF
few . TRBJ1-4 TRBV6-1 TGTGCCAGCAGTTTCCGGGACGGGGGAGAAAAACTGTTTTTT CASSFRDGGEKLFF
. . TRBJ1-6 TRBV20-1 TGCAGTGCTATGGGTTGGATGTCCTATAATTCACCCCTCCACTTT CSAMGWMSYNSPLHF
few . TRBJ2-3 TRBV15 TGTGCCACCAGCAGAAAAATTGTGTCCAGCACAGATACGCAGTATTTT CATSRKIVSSTDTQYF
. . TRBJ2-7 TRBV6-5 TGTGCCAGCAGTCCCCCTTATGGAGGAGCGGACTACGAGCAGTACTTC CASSPPYGGADYEQYF
few . TRBJ2-1 TRBV29-1 TGCAGCGTTGAAAGCCCCCAGGGGTCCTACAATGAGCAGTTCTTC CSVESPQGSYNEQFF
. TRBD2 TRBJ2-7 TRBV5-1 TGCGCCAGCAGGGCGAGCGGGATCTACGAGCAGTACTTC CASRASGIYEQYF
few TRBD1 TRBJ1-2 TRBV5-5 TGTGCCAGCAGCCAGACAGGGGGAGAGGGCTACACCTTC CASSQTGGEGYTF
few TRBD1 TRBJ2-2 TRBV3-1 TGTGCCAGCAGCCCTTCGGGACAGGGGGCCACCGGGGAGCTGTTTTTT CASSPSGQGATGELFF
many TRBD2 TRBJ2-3 TRBV4-1 TGCGCCAGCAGCCAAGATGAAGCGGGAGTATTAAATACGCAGTATTTT CASSQDEAGVLNTQYF
. . TRBJ2-1 TRBV3-1 TGTGCCAGCAGCCAAGAGGGCGTTTACAATGAGCAGTTCTTC CASSQEGVYNEQFF
few . TRBJ2-3 TRBV7-9 TGTGCCAGCAGCTCCGGGACACCCCTCACAGATACGCAGTATTTT CASSSGTPLTDTQYF
. TRBD1 TRBJ1-5 TRBV12-3/TRBV12-4 TGTGCCAGCAGCCAGGGACAGGGCCGGGAGCAGCCCCAGCATTTT CASSQGQGREQPQHF
few TRBD1 TRBJ2-7 TRBV20-1 TGCAGTGCTAGAGTAACCGGGACAGGGACCTACGAGCAGTACTTC CSARVTGTGTYEQYF
. TRBD2 TRBJ2-3 TRBV7-2 TGTGCCAGCAGCCCACTAGCGGGGGGGGGTCTAGGTACGCAGTATTTT CASSPLAGGGLGTQYF
few . TRBJ1-2 TRBV29-1 TGCAGCGCACATGACAACTATGGCTACACCTTC CSAHDNYGYTF
few . TRBJ1-1 TRBV12-3/TRBV12-4 TGTGCCAGCAGTCCCGGACAGTTCACTGAAGCTTTCTTT CASSPGQFTEAFF
. . TRBJ1-6 TRBV5-5 TGTGCCAGCAGCTTGGGGCGGGCACCCCTCCACTTT CASSLGRAPLHF
few TRBD2 TRBJ2-7 TRBV5-1 TGCGCCAGCAGCTTGGAGCGGTTAGCGGGGGGACTCTACGAGCAGTACTTC CASSLERLAGGLYEQYF
. . TRBJ1-1 TRBV2 TGTGCCAGCAGCCCACCTTATGAAGGGAGGATTTTCTTT CASSPPYEGRIFF
few TRBD2 TRBJ2-5 TRBV7-9 TGTGCCAGCAGCGCCCGCGGGAGTAGATGGGAAGAGACCCAGTACTTC CASSARGSRWEETQYF
few . TRBJ2-1 TRBV6-1 TGCGCCAGCAGTGACGTTGGGAATGAGCAGTTCTTC CASSDVGNEQFF
. . TRBJ1-2 TRBV29-1 TGCAGCGTTGTCGGTAGGGGGGCGTCCTATGGCTACACCTTC CSVVGRGASYGYTF
. . TRBJ1-5 TRBV27 TGTGCCAGCAGTCATTACGGGGCCAGCAATCAGCCCCAGCATTTT CASSHYGASNQPQHF
few . TRBJ1-1 TRBV7-3 TGTGCCAGCAGCGCGACAGGTTCCAGGGGCACTGAAGCTTTCTTT CASSATGSRGTEAFF
few . TRBJ2-5 TRBV20-1 TGCAGTGCTAGGGGCGGGACAATTAATAGGTACCAAGAGACCCAGTACTTC CSARGGTINRYQETQYF
. . TRBJ1-2 TRBV3-1 TGTGCCAGCAGCCACGATACAAACTATGGCTACACCTTC CASSHDTNYGYTF
few . TRBJ2-7 TRBV4-2 TGTGCCAGCAGCCAAGATGACGGCAGCTCCTACGAGCAGTACTTC CASSQDDGSSYEQYF
. . TRBJ2-4 TRBV11-2 TGTGCCAGCAGCCTCTCAGCAGAAAGCATTCAGTACTTC CASSLSAESIQYF
few TRBD2 TRBJ2-3 TRBV14 TGTGCCAGCAGCCAAGATCCAGCGGGGGGATTGAATACGCAGTATTTT CASSQDPAGGLNTQYF
few . TRBJ2-1 TRBV24-1 TGTGCCACCAGTGAAGGCTCTATCAATGAGCAGTTCTTC CATSEGSINEQFF
many . TRBJ2-3 TRBV29-1 TGCAGTCTCGCAGTGAGGGATGATACGCAGTATTTT CSLAVRDDTQYF
. . TRBJ1-5 TRBV6-1 TGTGCCAGCAGCGACAGTTTCTCCAATGTCCAGCCCCAGCATTTT CASSDSFSNVQPQHF